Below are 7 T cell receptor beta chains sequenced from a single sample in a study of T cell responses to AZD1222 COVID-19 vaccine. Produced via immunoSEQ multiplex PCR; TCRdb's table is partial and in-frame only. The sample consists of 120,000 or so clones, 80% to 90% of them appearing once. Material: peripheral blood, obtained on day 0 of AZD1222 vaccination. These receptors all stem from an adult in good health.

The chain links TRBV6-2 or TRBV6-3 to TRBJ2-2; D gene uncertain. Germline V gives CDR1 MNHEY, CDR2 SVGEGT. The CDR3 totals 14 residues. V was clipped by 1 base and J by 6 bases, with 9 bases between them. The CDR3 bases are TGTGCCAGCAGTTACTTAGTCCACTCCGGGGAGCTGTTTTTT. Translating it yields CASSYLVHSGELFF.

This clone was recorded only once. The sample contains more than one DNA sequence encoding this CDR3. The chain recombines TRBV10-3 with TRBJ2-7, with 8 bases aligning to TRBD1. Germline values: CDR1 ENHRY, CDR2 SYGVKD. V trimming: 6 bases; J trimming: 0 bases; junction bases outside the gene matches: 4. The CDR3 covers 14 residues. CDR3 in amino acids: CAIRAGTGSYEQYF. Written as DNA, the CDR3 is TGTGCCATCAGGGCCGGGACAGGCTCCTACGAGCAGTACTTC.

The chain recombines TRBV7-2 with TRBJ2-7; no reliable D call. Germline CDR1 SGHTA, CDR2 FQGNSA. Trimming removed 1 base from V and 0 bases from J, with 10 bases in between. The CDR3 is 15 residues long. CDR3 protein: CASSLVGASSYEQYF. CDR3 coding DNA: TGTGCCAGCAGCTTAGTCGGCGCGAGCTCCTACGAGCAGTACTTC.

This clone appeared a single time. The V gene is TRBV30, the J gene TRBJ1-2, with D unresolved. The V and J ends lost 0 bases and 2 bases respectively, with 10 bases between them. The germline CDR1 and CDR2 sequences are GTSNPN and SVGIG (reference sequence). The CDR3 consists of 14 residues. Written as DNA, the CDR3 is TGTGCCTGGAGTGTACTTAGTCAAAACTATGGCTACACCTTC. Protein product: CAWSVLSQNYGYTF.

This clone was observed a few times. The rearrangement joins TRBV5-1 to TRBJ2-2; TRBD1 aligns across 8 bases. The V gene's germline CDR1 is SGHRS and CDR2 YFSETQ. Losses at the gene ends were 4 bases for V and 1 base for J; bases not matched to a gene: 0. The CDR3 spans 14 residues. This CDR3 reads CASSGTGNTGELFF. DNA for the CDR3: TGCGCCAGCAGCGGGACAGGGAACACCGGGGAGCTGTTTTTT.

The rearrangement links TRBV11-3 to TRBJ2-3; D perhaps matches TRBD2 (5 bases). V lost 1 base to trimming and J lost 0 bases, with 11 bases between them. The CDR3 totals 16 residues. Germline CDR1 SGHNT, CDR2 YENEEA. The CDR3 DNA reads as TGTGCCAGCAGCTTAGCCGGTCGAGGGAGCACAGATACGCAGTATTTT. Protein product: CASSLAGRGSTDTQYF.

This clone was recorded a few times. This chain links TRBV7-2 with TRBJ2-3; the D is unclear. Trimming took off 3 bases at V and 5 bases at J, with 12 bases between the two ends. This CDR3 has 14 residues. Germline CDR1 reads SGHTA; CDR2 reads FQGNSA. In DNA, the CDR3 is TGTGCCAGCAGCTTCCTAGGGTTCTTAGATACGCAGTATTTT. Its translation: CASSFLGFLDTQYF.